The clone carrying this TCR beta chain was seen a handful of times. The antigen is not known. The sample originates from a study of T-cell memory formation after mild COVID-19. Study as a whole: There were largely donor-specific TCR clusters.

Employing constant-segment primers, 5'RACE generated TCR alpha and TCR beta cDNA libraries bearing sample barcodes and UMIs. TCRdb processed the 5' RACE reads anew with MiXCR; each CDR3 protein has one entry. This table holds about 420,000 distinct CDR3 sequences, 23% found once. Germline V gene data show CDR1 as SGHTA and CDR2 as FQGNSA. Trimming took 4 bases from V and 2 from J; bases not matched to a gene: 4. The CDR3 is 16 residues long. Study outcomes and limitations: Shrinking CD4+ clones were chiefly CM and EM; CD8+ ones were chiefly EMRA. Later expanders leaned toward CD4+, whereas clones contracting from day 15 to 85 were balanced CD4/CD8.

This clonotype was sampled from an adult woman who had mild COVID-19 (a few samples of this study predate the infection). Cell type and time point are not known. The material sequenced was PBMCs or a T cell subset sorted from them (not recorded which). The chain has TRBV7-2 and TRBJ2-5; 13 positions agree with TRBD2. The CDR3 DNA is TGTGCCAGCAGCTCAGGGACTAGCGGGATTCAAGAGACCCAGTACTTC. This sequence encodes CASSSGTSGIQETQYF.